Each of the 6 T cell receptor beta chains below was sequenced from the same sample in a study of cytomegalovirus exposure and HLA in healthy donors. It was with 60 Vbeta and 13 Jbeta primers that the PCR ran. Profiled with immunoSEQ multiplex PCR; TCRdb holds only in-frame clones, not every one. Here the sample spans 200,000 or so clones, around 82% being singletons. Sequencing was performed on PBMCs. These receptors all come from a boy aged 5-17 years in good health and CMV-seronegative.

As DNA, the CDR3 is TGCGCCAGCAGCTTGGTGGCAGGGGTTTGGGGAACTGAAGCTTTCTTT. Its protein product is CASSLVAGVWGTEAFF. The chain carries TRBV5-1 and TRBJ1-1; D might be TRBD1 (6 bases). The length of the CDR3 is 16 residues. V was shortened by 0 bases and J by 5 bases, with 17 bases between the two germline ends. CDR1 and CDR2 from the germline V gene are SGHRS and YFSETQ.

The chain recombines TRBV5-1 with TRBJ2-5; D perhaps matches TRBD1 (6 bases). This CDR3 spans 14 amino acids. The V end was cut by 5 bases, the J end by 0 bases, with 11 bases between. The germline CDR1 and CDR2 sequences are SGHRS and YFSETQ. The CDR3 region has the DNA TGCGCCAGCAGTAACCAGGGGTACCAAGAGACCCAGTACTTC. Protein sequence: CASSNQGYQETQYF.

The CDR3 DNA follows: TGTGCCTGGACCCGAGTACTGAGCTCCTATAATTCACCCCTCCACTTT. It codes for CAWTRVLSSYNSPLHF. This chain uses TRBV30 with TRBJ1-6; no clear D gene. Trimming cost V 4 bases and J 0 bases, with 13 bases left between them. Germline CDR1 GTSNPN, CDR2 SVGIG (reference sequence). This CDR3 comprises 16 residues.

This clone was detected once. The V gene is TRBV7-6, the J gene TRBJ2-1; 11 bases map to TRBD1. Trimming cost V 4 bases and J 8 bases; bases outside gene matches: 4. There are 14 residues in the CDR3. Per the germline V gene, CDR1 is SGHVS and CDR2 is FNYEAQ. The CDR3: CASSSGQGDDEQFF. The CDR3 coding sequence is TGTGCCAGCAGCTCGGGACAGGGGGACGATGAGCAGTTCTTC. Based on the CDR3 plus reference TRBV7-6 and TRBJ2-1, the full variable domain is GAGVSQSPRYKVTKRGQDVALRCDPISGHVSLYWYRQALGQGPEFLTYFNYEAQQDKSGLPNDRFSAERPEGSISTLTIQRTEQRDSAMYRCASSSGQGDDEQFFGPGTRLTVL.

The genes are TRBV10-3 and TRBJ2-7; D not certain. From germline, CDR1 is ENHRY and CDR2 SYGVKD. With 2 bases removed from V and 4 bases from J, the gap between germline ends came to 15 bases. The CDR3 consists of 15 residues. As DNA, the CDR3 is TGTGCCATCAGTGAGGACTCTACGGATATATACGAGCAGTACTTC. Protein: CAISEDSTDIYEQYF.

The chain couples TRBV7-8 to TRBJ2-7, with D tentatively TRBD2 (5 bases). V lost 1 base and J 2 bases, leaving 6 bases between the germline ends. Germline V gene sequence: CDR1 SGHVS, CDR2 FQNEAQ. There are 13 residues in the CDR3. This chain's CDR3 is CASSLELAYEQYF. The CDR3 DNA reads TGTGCCAGCAGCTTAGAACTAGCCTACGAGCAGTACTTC.